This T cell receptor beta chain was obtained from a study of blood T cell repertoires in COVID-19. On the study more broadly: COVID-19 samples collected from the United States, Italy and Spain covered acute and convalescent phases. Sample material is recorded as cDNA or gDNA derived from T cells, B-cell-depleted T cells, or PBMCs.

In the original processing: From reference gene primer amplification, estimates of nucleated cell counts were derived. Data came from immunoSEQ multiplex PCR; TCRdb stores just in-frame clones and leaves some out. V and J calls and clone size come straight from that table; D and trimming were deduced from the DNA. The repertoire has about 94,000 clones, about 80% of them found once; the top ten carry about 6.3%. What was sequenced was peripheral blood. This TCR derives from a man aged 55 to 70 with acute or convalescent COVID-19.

The CDR3 nucleotides read TGTGCCAGCAGCTTAGATCGGACACCTACGCCAAATCAGCCCCAGCATTTT. Translated: CASSLDRTPTPNQPQHF. The chain couples TRBV7-2 to TRBJ1-5; TRBD1 might be the D (5 bases). The germline gives CDR1 SGHTA, CDR2 FQGNSA. The CDR3 runs to 17 residues. The ends were cut back, 1 base at V and 4 bases at J, with 17 bases in the middle.